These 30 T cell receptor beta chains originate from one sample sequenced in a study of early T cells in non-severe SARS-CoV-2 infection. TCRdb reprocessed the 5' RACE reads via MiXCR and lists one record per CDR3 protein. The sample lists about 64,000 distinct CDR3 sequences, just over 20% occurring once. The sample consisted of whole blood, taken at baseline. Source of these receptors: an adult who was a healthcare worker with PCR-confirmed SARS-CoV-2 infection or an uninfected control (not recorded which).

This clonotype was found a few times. The DNA of the CDR3 is TGTGCCAGCAGCTCTAGCGGCACAGATACGCAGTATTTT. This sequence encodes CASSSSGTDTQYF. The chain employs TRBV7-2 and TRBJ2-3, with D possibly matching TRBD2 (6 bases). V lost 4 bases to trimming and J lost 1 base, with 6 bases between them. Germline V lookup: CDR1 SGHTA, CDR2 FQGNSA. The CDR3 sequence is 13 residues long. The entire variable domain, with the rest obtained from reference TRBV7-2 and TRBJ2-3, is as follows: GAGVSQSPSNKVTEKGKDVELRCDPISGHTALYWYRQSLGQGLEFLIYFQGNSAPDKSGLPSDRFSAERTGGSVSTLTIQRTQQEDSAVYLCASSSSGTDTQYFGPGTRLTVL.

CDR3 sequence: CASSQDRSTVQETQYF. CDR3 DNA: TGTGCCAGCAGCCAAGACCGCTCGACAGTCCAAGAGACCCAGTACTTC. The chain employs TRBV14 and TRBJ2-5; D may be TRBD1 (5 bases). The CDR3 runs to 16 residues. Germline V CDR1 and CDR2: SGHDN, FVKESK. Trimming stripped 0 bases from V and 1 base from J, with 12 bases between.

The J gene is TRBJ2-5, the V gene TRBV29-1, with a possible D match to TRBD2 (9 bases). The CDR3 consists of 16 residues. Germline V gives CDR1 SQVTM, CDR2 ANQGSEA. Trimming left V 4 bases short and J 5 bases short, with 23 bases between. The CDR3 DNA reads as TGCAGCGTTGGTAGCGGGGGACGACAGGGGAGTGAGACCCAGTACTTC. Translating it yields CSVGSGGRQGSETQYF.

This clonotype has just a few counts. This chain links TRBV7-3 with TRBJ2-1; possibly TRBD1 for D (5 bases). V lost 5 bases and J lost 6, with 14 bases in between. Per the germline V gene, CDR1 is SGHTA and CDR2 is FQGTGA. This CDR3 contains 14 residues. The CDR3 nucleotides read TGTGCCAGCAGCCCCGACAGTCTTTCCAATGAGCAGTTCTTC. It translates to CASSPDSLSNEQFF. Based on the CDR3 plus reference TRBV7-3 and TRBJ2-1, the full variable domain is GAGVSQTPSNKVTEKGKYVELRCDPISGHTALYWYRQSLGQGPEFLIYFQGTGAADDSGLPNDRFFAVRPEGSVSTLKIQRTERGDSAVYLCASSPDSLSNEQFFGPGTRLTVL.

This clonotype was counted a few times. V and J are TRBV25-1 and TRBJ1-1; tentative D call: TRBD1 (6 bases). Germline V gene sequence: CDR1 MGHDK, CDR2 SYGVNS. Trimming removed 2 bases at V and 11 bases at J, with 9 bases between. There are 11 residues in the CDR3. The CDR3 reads CASSEQGRAFF. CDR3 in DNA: TGTGCCAGCAGTGAACAGGGGCGCGCTTTCTTT.

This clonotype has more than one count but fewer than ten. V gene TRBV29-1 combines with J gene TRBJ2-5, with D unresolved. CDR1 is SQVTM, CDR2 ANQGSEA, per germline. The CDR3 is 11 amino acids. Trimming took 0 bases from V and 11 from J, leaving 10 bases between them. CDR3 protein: CSVEDPPSQYF. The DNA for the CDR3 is TGCAGCGTTGAAGATCCCCCCTCTCAGTACTTC.

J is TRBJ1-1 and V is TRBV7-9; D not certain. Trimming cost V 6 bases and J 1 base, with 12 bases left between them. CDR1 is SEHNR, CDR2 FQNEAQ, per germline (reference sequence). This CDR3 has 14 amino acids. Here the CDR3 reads CASRRVAGNTEAFF. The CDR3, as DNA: TGTGCCAGCAGGAGGGTCGCAGGGAACACTGAAGCTTTCTTT. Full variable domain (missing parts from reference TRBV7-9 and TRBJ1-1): DTGVSQNPRHKITKRGQNVTFRCDPISEHNRLYWYRQTLGQGPEFLTYFQNEAQLEKSRLLSDRFSAERPKGSFSTLEIQRTEQGDSAMYLCASRRVAGNTEAFFGQGTRLTVV.

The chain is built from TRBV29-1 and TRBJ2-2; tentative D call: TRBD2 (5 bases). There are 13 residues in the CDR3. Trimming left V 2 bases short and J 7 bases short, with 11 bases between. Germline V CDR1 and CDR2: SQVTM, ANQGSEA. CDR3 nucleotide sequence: TGCAGCGTTGAAACTCACGGAGGCGGGGAGCTGTTTTTT. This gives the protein CSVETHGGGELFF.

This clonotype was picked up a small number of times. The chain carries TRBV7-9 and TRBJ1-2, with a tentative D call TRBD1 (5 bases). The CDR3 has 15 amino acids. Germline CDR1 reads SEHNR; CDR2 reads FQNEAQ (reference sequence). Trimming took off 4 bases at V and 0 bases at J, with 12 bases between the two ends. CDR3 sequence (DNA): TGTGCCAGCAGCTCGAGACAGAGAGCTAACTATGGCTACACCTTC. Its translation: CASSSRQRANYGYTF.

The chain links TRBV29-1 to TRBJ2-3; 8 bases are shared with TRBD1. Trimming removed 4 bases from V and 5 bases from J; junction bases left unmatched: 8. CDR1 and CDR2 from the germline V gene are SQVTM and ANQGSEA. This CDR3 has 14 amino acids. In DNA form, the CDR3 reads TGCAGCGTTGTCCAGGGGGCTCGGCGAGATACGCAGTATTTT. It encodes CSVVQGARRDTQYF.

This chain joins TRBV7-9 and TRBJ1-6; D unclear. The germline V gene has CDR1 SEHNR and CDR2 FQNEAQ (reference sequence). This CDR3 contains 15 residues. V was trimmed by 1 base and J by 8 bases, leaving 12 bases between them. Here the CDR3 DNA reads TGTGCCAGCAGCTTAGATGGAGGCGGATATTCACCCCTCCACTTT. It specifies CASSLDGGGYSPLHF.

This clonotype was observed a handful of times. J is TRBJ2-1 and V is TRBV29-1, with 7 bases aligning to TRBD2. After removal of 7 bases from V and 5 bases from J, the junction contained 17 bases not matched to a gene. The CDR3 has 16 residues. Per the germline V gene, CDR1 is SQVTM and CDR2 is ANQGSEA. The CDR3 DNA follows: TGCAGCGCTAACCCCCCCGGGGGGATAAGAAACAATGAGCAGTTCTTC. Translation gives CSANPPGGIRNNEQFF.

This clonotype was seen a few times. CDR3 amino acids: CASSFTATYEQYF. CDR3 coding DNA: TGTGCCAGCAGCTTTACAGCTACCTACGAGCAGTACTTC. The chain links TRBV7-2 to TRBJ2-7; D is unresolved. Germline values: CDR1 SGHTA, CDR2 FQGNSA. This CDR3 spans 13 amino acids. The V end lost 3 bases, the J end lost 2 bases, and 8 bases lay between the germline ends.

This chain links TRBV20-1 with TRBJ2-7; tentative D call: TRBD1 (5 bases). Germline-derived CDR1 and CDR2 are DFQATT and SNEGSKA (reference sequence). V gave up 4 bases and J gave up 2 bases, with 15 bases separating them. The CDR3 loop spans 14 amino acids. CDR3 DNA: TGCAGTGCTACGCAGGGAAGTAAAACCTACGAGCAGTACTTC. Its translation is CSATQGSKTYEQYF.

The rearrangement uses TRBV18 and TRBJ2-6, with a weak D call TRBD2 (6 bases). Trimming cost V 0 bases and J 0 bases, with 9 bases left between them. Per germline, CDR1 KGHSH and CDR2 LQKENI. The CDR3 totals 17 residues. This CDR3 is CASSPPAGSSGANVLTF. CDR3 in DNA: TGTGCCAGCTCACCACCGGCGGGGTCCTCTGGGGCCAACGTCCTGACTTTC.

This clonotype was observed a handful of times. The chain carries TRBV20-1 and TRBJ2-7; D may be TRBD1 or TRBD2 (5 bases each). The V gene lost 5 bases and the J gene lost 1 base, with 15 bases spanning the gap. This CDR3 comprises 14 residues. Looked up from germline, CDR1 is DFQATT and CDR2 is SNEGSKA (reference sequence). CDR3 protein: CSAPPGTGSYEQYF. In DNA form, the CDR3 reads TGCAGTGCTCCCCCCGGGACCGGTTCCTACGAGCAGTACTTC.

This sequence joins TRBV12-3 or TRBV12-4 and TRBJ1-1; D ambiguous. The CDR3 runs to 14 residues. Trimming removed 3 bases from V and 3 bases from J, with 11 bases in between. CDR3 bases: TGTGCCAGCAGTTTGTACAGACGGGACACTGAAGCTTTCTTT. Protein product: CASSLYRRDTEAFF.

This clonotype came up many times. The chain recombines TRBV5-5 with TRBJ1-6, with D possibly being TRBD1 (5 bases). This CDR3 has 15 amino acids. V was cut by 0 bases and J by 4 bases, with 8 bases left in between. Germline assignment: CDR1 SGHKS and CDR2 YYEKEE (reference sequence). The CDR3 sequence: CASSLVTAYNSPLHF. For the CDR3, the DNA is TGTGCCAGCAGCTTGGTGACAGCTTATAATTCACCCCTCCACTTT.

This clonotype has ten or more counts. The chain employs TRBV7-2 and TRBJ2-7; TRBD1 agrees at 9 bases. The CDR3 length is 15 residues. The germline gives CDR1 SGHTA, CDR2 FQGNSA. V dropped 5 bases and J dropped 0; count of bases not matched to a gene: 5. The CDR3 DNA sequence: TGTGCCAGCAGCCTTTCGACAGGGGGCTCCTACGAGCAGTACTTC. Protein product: CASSLSTGGSYEQYF.

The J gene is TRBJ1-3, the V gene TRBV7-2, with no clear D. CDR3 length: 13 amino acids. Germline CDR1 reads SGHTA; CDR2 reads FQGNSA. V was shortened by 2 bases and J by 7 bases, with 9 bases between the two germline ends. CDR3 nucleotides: TGTGCCAGCAGCTTATTTTCGGCGAACACCATATATTTT. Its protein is CASSLFSANTIYF.

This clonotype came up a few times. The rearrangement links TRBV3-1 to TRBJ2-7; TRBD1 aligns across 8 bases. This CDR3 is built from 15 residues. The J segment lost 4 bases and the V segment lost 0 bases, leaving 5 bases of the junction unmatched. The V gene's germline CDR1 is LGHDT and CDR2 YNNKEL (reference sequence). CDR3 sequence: CASSQDFTGGYEQYF. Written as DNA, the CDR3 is TGTGCCAGCAGCCAAGATTTCACAGGGGGGTACGAGCAGTACTTC.

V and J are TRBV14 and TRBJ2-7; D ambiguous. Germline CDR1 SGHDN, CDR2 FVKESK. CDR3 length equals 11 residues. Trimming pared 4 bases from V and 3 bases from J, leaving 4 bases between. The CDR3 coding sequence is TGTGCCAGCAGCCGGGACTACGAGCAGTACTTC. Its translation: CASSRDYEQYF. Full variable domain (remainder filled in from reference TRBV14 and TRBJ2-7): EAGVTQFPSHSVIEKGQTVTLRCDPISGHDNLYWYRRVMGKEIKFLLHFVKESKQDESGMPNNRFLAERTGGTYSTLKVQPAELEDSGVYFCASSRDYEQYFGPGTRLTVT.

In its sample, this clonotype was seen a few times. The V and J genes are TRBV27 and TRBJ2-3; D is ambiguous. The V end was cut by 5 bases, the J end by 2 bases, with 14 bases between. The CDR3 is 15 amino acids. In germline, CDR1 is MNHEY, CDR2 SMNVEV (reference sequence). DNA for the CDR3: TGTGCCAGCAGTGTAAGACCTGTCCCCACAGATACGCAGTATTTT. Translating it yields CASSVRPVPTDTQYF.

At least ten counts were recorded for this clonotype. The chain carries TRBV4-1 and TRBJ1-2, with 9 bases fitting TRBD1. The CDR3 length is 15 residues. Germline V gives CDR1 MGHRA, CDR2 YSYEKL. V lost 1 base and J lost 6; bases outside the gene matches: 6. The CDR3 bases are TGCGCCAGCAGCCAAGGTCCCCGGACAGGGGATGGCTACACCTTC. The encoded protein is CASSQGPRTGDGYTF.

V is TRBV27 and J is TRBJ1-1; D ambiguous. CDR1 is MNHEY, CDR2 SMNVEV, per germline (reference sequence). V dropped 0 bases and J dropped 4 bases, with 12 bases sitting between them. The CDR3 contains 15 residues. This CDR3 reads CASSLSAGWFTEAFF. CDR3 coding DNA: TGTGCCAGCAGTTTATCGGCAGGCTGGTTCACTGAAGCTTTCTTT.

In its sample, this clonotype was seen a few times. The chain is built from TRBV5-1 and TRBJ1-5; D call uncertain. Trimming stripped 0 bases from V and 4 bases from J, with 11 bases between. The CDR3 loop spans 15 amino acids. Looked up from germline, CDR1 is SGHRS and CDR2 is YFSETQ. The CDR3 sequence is CASSLEGGRNQPQHF. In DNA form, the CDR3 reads TGCGCCAGCAGCTTGGAGGGCGGCAGAAATCAGCCCCAGCATTTT.

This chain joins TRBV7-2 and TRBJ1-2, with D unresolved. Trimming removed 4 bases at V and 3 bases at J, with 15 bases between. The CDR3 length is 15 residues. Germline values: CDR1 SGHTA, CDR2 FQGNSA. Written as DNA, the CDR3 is TGTGCCAGCAGCTGGGCGGGCCGCGGGGACTATGGCTACACCTTC. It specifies CASSWAGRGDYGYTF.

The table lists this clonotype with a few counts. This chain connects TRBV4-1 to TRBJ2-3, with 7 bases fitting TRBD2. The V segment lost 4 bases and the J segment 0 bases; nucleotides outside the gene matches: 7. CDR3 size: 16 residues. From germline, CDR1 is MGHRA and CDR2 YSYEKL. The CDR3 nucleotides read TGCGCCAGCAGCCCCCTAGCGGCAATAAGCACAGATACGCAGTATTTT. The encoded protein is CASSPLAAISTDTQYF.

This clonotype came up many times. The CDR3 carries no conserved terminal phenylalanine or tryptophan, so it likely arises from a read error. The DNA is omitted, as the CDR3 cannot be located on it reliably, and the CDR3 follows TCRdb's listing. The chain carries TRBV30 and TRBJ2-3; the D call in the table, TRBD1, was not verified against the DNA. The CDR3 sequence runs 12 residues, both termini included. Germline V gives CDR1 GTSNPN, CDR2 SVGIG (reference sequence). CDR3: CAWTTDGGGPHL.

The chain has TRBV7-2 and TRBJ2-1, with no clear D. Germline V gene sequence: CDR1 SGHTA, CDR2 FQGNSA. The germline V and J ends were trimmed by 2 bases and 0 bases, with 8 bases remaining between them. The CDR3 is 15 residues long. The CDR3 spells CASSLLGSSYNEQFF. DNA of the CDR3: TGTGCCAGCAGCTTACTCGGAAGCTCCTACAATGAGCAGTTCTTC.